Presented here are 18 T cell receptor beta chains from one specimen sequenced in a study of T cell repertoires in cytomegalovirus infection. TCRdb redid the calling of the reads with MiXCR, one entry per CDR3 protein. The profile shows around 100,000 distinct CDR3 sequences, 23% of them singletons. Sequencing used CD8+ T cells from PBMCs. All receptors derive from a human donor in good health (CMV status not recorded). Some clones in this sample may be carry-over from other donors' samples.

Notes on this clonotype: At one of its ends the junction is not consistent with the germline gene, which may arise from a read error. The chain links TRBV6-5 to TRBJ1-1; the D gene is possibly TRBD1 (5 bases). This CDR3 is built from 14 residues. From germline, CDR1 is MNHEY and CDR2 SVGAGI. The CDR3 loop reads CASSPGDVGTEALF. CDR3 bases: TGTGCCAGCAGCCCGGGGGATGTGGGGACTGAAGCTTTGTTT.

Only a few counts were recorded for this clonotype. The chain is built from TRBV5-5 and TRBJ2-7; the D is unclear. Trimming pared 1 base from V and 3 bases from J, leaving 8 bases between. Per germline, CDR1 SGHKS and CDR2 YYEKEE (reference sequence). The length of the CDR3 is 13 residues. CDR3 sequence reads: CASSLSPFYEQYF. The DNA of the CDR3 is TGTGCCAGCAGCTTGTCCCCCTTCTACGAGCAGTACTTC.

The table lists this clonotype with a few counts. The chain employs TRBV27 and TRBJ2-7, with a weak D call TRBD2 (6 bases). The CDR3 is 15 amino acids. V dropped 6 bases and J dropped 3 bases, with 18 bases sitting between them. Germline CDR1 reads MNHEY; CDR2 reads SMNVEV (reference sequence). As DNA, the CDR3 is TGTGCCAGCAGCGGAGGGGACCGCCCTTACTACGAGCAGTACTTC. Residues: CASSGGDRPYYEQYF.

The chain employs TRBV6-5 and TRBJ2-7; 13 nucleotides agree with TRBD2. Germline loops: CDR1 MNHEY, CDR2 SVGAGI. There are 17 residues in the CDR3. Trimming at V came to 0 bases and at J to 3 bases, leaving 5 bases not matched to a gene. This CDR3 is CASSYSGGLAGYYEQYF. CDR3 coding DNA: TGTGCCAGCAGTTACTCGGGGGGACTAGCGGGGTACTACGAGCAGTACTTC.

This clonotype came up a few times. The V and J genes are TRBV5-6 and TRBJ2-7, with 9 bases lining up with TRBD1. Looked up from germline, CDR1 is SGHDT and CDR2 is YYEEEE. Germline trimming cut 4 bases from V and 4 bases from J; bases unmatched to any gene: 12. The CDR3 contains 16 residues. CDR3 protein: CASSPKYGTGSYEQYF. The CDR3 bases are TGTGCCAGCAGCCCCAAGTACGGGACAGGGTCTTACGAGCAGTACTTC.

This clonotype was counted at least ten times. CDR3 amino acids: CASSLVTGQNTEAFF. In DNA form, the CDR3 reads TGTGCCAGCAGCTTAGTGACTGGGCAAAACACTGAAGCTTTCTTT. The rearrangement links TRBV7-2 to TRBJ1-1, with unresolved D. The V end was cut by 1 base, the J end by 2 bases, with 11 bases between. The germline V gene encodes CDR1 SGHTA and CDR2 FQGNSA. This CDR3 comprises 15 residues.

The chain carries TRBV7-8 and TRBJ2-7; a possible D gene is TRBD2 (5 bases). V gave up 4 bases and J gave up 3 bases, with 22 bases separating them. Germline CDR1 reads SGHVS; CDR2 reads FQNEAQ. This CDR3 is built from 17 residues. This CDR3 reads CASSSPPDPFGIYEQYF. The CDR3 bases are TGTGCCAGCAGCTCCCCCCCGGATCCCTTCGGGATCTACGAGCAGTACTTC.

Comment on this clonotype: A single base separates this from a much larger clone, so it may be a read error. The chain carries TRBV7-6 and TRBJ1-6; D ambiguous. V lost 3 bases to trimming and J lost 7 bases, with 16 bases between them. The CDR3 contains 16 residues. Per the germline V gene, CDR1 is SGHVS and CDR2 is FNYEAQ. DNA for the CDR3: TGTGCCAGCAGCTTGGGTCAAGTGCTTTTCAATTCACCCCTCCACTTT. It yields the protein CASSLGQVLFNSPLHF. Full variable domain (outside the CDR3, taken from reference TRBV7-6 and TRBJ1-6): GAGVSQSPRYKVTKRGQDVALRCDPISGHVSLYWYRQALGQGPEFLTYFNYEAQQDKSGLPNDRFSAERPEGSISTLTIQRTEQRDSAMYRCASSLGQVLFNSPLHFGNGTRLTVT.

This chain connects TRBV2 to TRBJ1-1, with D perhaps TRBD1 (5 bases). The CDR3 is made up of 16 amino acids. Germline CDR1 and CDR2: SNHLY and FYNNEI. V was shortened by 2 bases and J by 2 bases, with 15 bases between the two germline ends. The CDR3 nucleotides read TGTGCCAGCAGTGAAATAGGGGTCACAGGCAACACTGAAGCTTTCTTT. It yields the protein CASSEIGVTGNTEAFF.

This clonotype was observed a handful of times. CDR3 nucleotide sequence: TGCAGTGGCTGGCGACGGGACACCCCCTACGAGCAGTACTTC. This codes for CSGWRRDTPYEQYF. The chain has TRBV20-1 and TRBJ2-7, with D possibly matching TRBD1 (6 bases). The CDR3 length is 14 residues. Germline CDR1 is DFQATT and CDR2 is SNEGSKA (reference sequence). V was shortened by 7 bases and J by 2 bases, with 18 bases between the two germline ends.

This clonotype was seen more than once but under ten times. This chain uses TRBV19 with TRBJ1-5; 9 nucleotides align to TRBD1. V was clipped by 7 bases and J by 0 bases; unmatched bases: 10. The CDR3 has 17 amino acids. Germline V gives CDR1 LNHDA, CDR2 SQIVND (reference sequence). CDR3 protein: CASTLDRGLGSNQPQHF. CDR3 nucleotides: TGTGCCAGTACCCTGGACAGGGGCCTGGGTAGCAATCAGCCCCAGCATTTT.

The sample holds many counts of this clonotype. The chain links TRBV24-1 to TRBJ2-3; D might be TRBD2 (6 bases). Germline CDR1 and CDR2: KGHDR and SFDVKD. Trimming cost V 12 bases and J 2 bases, with 17 bases left between them. CDR3 length: 14 amino acids. CDR3 nucleotides: TGTGCCTCTTCATCTGGGACTTCCACAGATACGCAGTATTTT. This gives the protein CASSSGTSTDTQYF.

This clonotype appeared a few times. This chain joins TRBV6-6 and TRBJ1-2; 8 bases match TRBD1. The CDR3 length is 14 residues. Trimming cost V 0 bases and J 7 bases; bases outside gene matches: 4. CDR1 and CDR2 from the germline V gene are MNHNY and SVGAGI (reference sequence). The CDR3 loop is CASSYSSGGSGYTF. The CDR3, as DNA: TGTGCCAGCAGTTACTCGTCAGGGGGCTCTGGCTACACCTTC.

This clonotype has ten or more counts. The chain joins TRBV6-2 or TRBV6-3 to TRBJ2-2, with 10 positions matching TRBD2. The V and J ends lost 5 bases and 3 bases, in that order; junction bases with no gene match: 3. Germline lookup yields CDR1 MNHEY and CDR2 SVGEGT. CDR3 length: 15 residues. The CDR3 spells CASSAGTSDTGELFF. The CDR3 DNA reads as TGTGCCAGCAGTGCCGGGACTAGCGACACCGGGGAGCTGTTTTTT.

The chain uses TRBV5-6 and TRBJ1-3; D is undetermined. This CDR3 is built from 12 residues. Germline V lookup: CDR1 SGHDT, CDR2 YYEEEE. Trimming cost V 4 bases and J 10 bases, with 12 bases left between them. The CDR3 protein is CASSQVGRTIYF. In DNA form, the CDR3 reads TGTGCCAGCAGCCAGGTCGGGCGAACCATATATTTT.

The chain couples TRBV12-3 or TRBV12-4 to TRBJ1-2, with 8 bases matching TRBD1. CDR3 length: 14 amino acids. V was clipped by 5 bases and J by 7 bases; unmatched bases: 9. CDR3 protein: CASSPTGGGGGYTF. CDR3 DNA sequence: TGTGCCAGCAGTCCCACAGGGGGTGGCGGTGGCTACACCTTC.

Only one count was recorded for this clonotype. V usage is TRBV6-6 and J usage is TRBJ1-5; D unresolved. The CDR3 length is 12 residues. Per germline, CDR1 MNHNY and CDR2 SVGAGI (reference sequence). The CDR3 sequence is CVAGPSNQPQHF. CDR3 sequence (DNA): TGTGTGGCGGGCCCTAGCAATCAGCCCCAGCATTTT.

With regard to this clonotype: A much larger clone lies a single base off, so this may be a read error. This chain uses TRBV28 with TRBJ2-3; TRBD2 is a possible D gene (5 bases). CDR3 length equals 14 residues. Germline CDR1 is MDHEN and CDR2 is SYDVKM. Here the CDR3 reads CASSSPSYTDTRYF. The DNA for the CDR3 is TGTGCCAGCAGTTCCCCTAGCTACACAGATACGCGGTATTTT.